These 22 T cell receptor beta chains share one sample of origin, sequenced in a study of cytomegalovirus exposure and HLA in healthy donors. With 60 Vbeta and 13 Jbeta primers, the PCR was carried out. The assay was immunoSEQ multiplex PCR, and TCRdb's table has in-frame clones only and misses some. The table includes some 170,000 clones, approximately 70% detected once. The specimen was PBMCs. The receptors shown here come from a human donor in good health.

This CDR3 reads CASSSPSGADPYEQYF. CDR3 coding DNA: TGTGCCAGCAGCTCCCCTAGCGGGGCCGACCCCTACGAGCAGTACTTC. This chain links TRBV11-2 with TRBJ2-7, with 9 bases lining up with TRBD2. Germline-derived CDR1 and CDR2 are SGHAT and FQNNGV. The ends lost 4 bases at V and 2 bases at J; junction bases unmatched: 9. This CDR3 contains 16 residues.

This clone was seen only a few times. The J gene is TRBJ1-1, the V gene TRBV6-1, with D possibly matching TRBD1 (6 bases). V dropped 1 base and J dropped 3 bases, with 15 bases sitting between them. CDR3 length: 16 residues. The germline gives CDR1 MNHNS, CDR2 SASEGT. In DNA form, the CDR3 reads TGTGCCAGCAGTGAAGTGGCGGGCAAGGGGGACACTGAAGCTTTCTTT. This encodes CASSEVAGKGDTEAFF.

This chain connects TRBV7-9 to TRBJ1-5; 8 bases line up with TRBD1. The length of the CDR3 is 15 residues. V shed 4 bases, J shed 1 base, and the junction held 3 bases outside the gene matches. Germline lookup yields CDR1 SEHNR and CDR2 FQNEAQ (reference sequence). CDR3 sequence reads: CASSSQGASNQPQHF. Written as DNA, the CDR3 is TGTGCCAGCAGCTCGCAGGGGGCGAGCAATCAGCCCCAGCATTTT.

CDR3 in amino acids: CARSSMWEAYGYTF. CDR3 in DNA: TGTGCCAGAAGCTCCATGTGGGAGGCATATGGCTACACCTTC. The gene calls are TRBV5-3 and TRBJ1-2; D gene unclear. Being an ORF, TRBV5-3 has a function that is uncertain. The CDR3 consists of 14 residues. V lost 3 bases and J 5 bases, leaving 14 bases between the germline ends.

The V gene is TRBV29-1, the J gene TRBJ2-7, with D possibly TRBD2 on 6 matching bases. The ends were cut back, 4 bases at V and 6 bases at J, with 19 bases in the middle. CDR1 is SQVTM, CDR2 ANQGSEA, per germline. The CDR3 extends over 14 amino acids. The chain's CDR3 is CSVAYQAGLSEQYF. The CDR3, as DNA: TGCAGCGTTGCCTACCAGGCGGGATTGAGCGAGCAGTACTTC.

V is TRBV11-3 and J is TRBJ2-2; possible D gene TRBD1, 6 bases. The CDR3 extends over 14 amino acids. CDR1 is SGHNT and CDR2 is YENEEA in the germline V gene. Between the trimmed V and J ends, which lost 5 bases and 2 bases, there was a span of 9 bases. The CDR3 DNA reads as TGTGCCAGCAGCAGACAGGAAAACACCGGGGAGCTGTTTTTT. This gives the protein CASSRQENTGELFF.

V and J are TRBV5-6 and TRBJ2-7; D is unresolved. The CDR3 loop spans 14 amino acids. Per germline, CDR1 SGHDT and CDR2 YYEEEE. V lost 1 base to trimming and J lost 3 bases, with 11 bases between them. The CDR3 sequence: CASSLRSSLYEQYF. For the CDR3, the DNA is TGTGCCAGCAGCTTGCGGTCTAGTCTCTACGAGCAGTACTTC.

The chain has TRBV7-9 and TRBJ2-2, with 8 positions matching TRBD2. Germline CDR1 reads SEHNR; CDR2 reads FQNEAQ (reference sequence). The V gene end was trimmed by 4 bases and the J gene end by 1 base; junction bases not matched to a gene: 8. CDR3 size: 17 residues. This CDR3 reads CASSSALTSGNTGELFF. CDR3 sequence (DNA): TGTGCCAGCAGCTCCGCGCTTACTAGCGGGAACACCGGGGAGCTGTTTTTT. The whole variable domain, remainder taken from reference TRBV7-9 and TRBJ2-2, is DTGVSQNPRHKITKRGQNVTFRCDPISEHNRLYWYRQTLGQGPEFLTYFQNEAQLEKSRLLSDRFSAERPKGSFSTLEIQRTEQGDSAMYLCASSSALTSGNTGELFFGEGSRLTVL.

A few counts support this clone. This chain's CDR3 is CASSKIHTTDTQYF. The CDR3 DNA reads as TGTGCCAGCAGCAAAATTCACACCACAGATACGCAGTATTTT. The J gene is TRBJ2-3, the V gene TRBV21-1; the table names TRBD1, a call not compared with the DNA. TRBV21-1 is classified as a pseudogene. This CDR3 contains 14 residues.

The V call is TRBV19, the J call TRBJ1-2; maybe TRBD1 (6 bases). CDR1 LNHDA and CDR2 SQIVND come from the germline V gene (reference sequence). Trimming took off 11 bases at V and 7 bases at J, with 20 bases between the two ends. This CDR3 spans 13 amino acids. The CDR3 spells CAYRSGAGAGYTF. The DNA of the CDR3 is TGTGCCTATAGAAGTGGGGCAGGGGCTGGCTACACCTTC.

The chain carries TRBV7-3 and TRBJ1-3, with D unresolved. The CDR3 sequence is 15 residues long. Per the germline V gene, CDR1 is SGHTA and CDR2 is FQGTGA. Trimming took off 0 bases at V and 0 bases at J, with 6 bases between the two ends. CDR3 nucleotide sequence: TGTGCCAGCAGCTTAACCGGGGTCTCTGGAAACACCATATATTTT. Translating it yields CASSLTGVSGNTIYF.

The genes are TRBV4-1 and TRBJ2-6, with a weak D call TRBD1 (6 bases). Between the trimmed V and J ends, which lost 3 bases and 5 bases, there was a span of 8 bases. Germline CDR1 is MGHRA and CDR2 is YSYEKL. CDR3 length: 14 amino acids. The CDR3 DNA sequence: TGCGCCAGCAGCCAGAGGGACAGGGCCAACGTCCTGACTTTC. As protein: CASSQRDRANVLTF.

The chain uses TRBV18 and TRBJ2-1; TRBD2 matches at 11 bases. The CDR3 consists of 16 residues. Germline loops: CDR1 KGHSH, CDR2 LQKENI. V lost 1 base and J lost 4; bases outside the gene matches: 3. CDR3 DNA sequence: TGTGCCAGCTCACCACGAACTAGCGGGGGTTACAATGAGCAGTTCTTC. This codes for CASSPRTSGGYNEQFF.

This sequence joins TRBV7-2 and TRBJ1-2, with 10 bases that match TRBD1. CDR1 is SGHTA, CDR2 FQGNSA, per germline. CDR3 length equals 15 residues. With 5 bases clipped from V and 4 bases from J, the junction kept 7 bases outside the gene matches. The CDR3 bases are TGTGCCAGCAGCCCGGACAGGGGGGAGACCTATGGCTACACCTTC. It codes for CASSPDRGETYGYTF. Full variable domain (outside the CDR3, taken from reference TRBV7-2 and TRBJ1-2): GAGVSQSPSNKVTEKGKDVELRCDPISGHTALYWYRQSLGQGLEFLIYFQGNSAPDKSGLPSDRFSAERTGGSVSTLTIQRTQQEDSAVYLCASSPDRGETYGYTFGSGTRLTVV.

CDR3 DNA sequence: TGTGCCTGGAACTTTGGGACTGCTGGGGGAGAAAAACTGTTTTTT. This sequence encodes CAWNFGTAGGEKLFF. The chain is built from TRBV30 and TRBJ1-4; a weak D match, TRBD1 (5 bases). Trimming left V 4 bases short and J 8 bases short, with 20 bases between. The length of the CDR3 is 15 residues. Germline V gene sequence: CDR1 GTSNPN, CDR2 SVGIG (reference sequence).

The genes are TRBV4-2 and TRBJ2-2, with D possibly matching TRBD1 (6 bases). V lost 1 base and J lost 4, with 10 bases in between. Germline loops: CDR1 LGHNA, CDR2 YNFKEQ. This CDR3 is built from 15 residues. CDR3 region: CASSQVGQTTGELFF. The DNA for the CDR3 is TGTGCCAGCAGCCAAGTAGGACAGACCACCGGGGAGCTGTTTTTT.

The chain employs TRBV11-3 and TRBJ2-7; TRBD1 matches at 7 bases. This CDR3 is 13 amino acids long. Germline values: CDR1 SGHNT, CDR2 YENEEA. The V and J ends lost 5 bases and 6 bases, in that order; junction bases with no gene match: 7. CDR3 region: CASSQGGQFEQYF. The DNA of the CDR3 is TGTGCCAGCAGCCAAGGGGGACAGTTCGAGCAGTACTTC. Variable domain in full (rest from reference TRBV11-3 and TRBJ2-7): EAGVVQSPRYKIIEKKQPVAFWCNPISGHNTLYWYLQNLGQGPELLIRYENEEAVDDSQLPKDRFSAERLKGVDSTLKIQPAELGDSAVYLCASSQGGQFEQYFGPGTRLTVT.

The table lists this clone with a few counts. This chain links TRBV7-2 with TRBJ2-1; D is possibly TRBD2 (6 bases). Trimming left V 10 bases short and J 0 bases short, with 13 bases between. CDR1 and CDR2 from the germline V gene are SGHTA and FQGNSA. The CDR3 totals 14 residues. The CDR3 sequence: CAILSGGSYNEQFF. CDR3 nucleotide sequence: TGTGCCATCCTCTCCGGGGGCTCCTACAATGAGCAGTTCTTC.

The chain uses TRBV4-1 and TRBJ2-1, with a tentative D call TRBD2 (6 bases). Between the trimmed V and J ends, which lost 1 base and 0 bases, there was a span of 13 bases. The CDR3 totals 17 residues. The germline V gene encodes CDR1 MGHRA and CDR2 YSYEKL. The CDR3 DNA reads TGCGCCAGCAGCCAAGTGCAACGGGGGAGCTCCTACAATGAGCAGTTCTTC. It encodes CASSQVQRGSSYNEQFF.

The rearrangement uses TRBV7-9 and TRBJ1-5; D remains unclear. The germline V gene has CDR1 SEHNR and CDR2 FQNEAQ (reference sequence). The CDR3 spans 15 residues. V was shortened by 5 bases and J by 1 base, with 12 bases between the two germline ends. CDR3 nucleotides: TGTGCCAGCAGCGATGGACGGGGAAGCAATCAGCCCCAGCATTTT. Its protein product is CASSDGRGSNQPQHF.

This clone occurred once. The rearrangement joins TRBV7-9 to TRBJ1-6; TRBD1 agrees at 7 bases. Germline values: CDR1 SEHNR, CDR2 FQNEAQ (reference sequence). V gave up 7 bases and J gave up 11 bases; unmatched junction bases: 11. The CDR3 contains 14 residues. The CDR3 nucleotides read TGTGCCAGCATCCAGACAGGGATTGGGGCACCCCTCCACTTT. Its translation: CASIQTGIGAPLHF.

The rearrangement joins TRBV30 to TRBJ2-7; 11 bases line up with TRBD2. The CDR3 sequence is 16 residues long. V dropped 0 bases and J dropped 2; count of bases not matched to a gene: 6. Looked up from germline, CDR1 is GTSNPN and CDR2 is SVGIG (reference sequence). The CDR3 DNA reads TGTGCCTGGAGTGTTAAGCTAGCGGGGGGTGCCTACGAGCAGTACTTC. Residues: CAWSVKLAGGAYEQYF.